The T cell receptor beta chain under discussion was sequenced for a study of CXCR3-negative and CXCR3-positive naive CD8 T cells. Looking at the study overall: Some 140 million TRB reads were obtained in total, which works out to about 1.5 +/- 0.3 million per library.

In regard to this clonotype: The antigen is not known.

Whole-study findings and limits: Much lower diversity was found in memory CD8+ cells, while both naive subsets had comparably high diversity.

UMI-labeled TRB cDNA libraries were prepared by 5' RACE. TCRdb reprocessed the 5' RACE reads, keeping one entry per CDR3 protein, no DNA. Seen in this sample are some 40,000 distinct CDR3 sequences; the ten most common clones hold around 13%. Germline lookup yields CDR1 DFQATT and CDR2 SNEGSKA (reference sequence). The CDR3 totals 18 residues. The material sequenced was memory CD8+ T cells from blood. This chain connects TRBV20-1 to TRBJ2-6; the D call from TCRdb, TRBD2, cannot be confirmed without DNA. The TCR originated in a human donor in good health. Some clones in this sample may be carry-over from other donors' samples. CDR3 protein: CSAAGLASSSSGANVLTF.